This note documents a single T cell receptor (beta chain) sequence. Its antigen is undetermined. PCR primers comprised 60 Vbeta and 13 Jbeta primers. Sequenced by immunoSEQ multiplex PCR; TCRdb stores in-frame clones only, minus some. This sample has 170,000 or so clones, with about 83% found just once. The CDR3 totals 15 residues. The germline V and J ends were trimmed by 4 bases and 3 bases, with 16 bases remaining between them. The germline V gene encodes CDR1 LNHDA and CDR2 SQIVND (reference sequence). This record belongs to a study of cytomegalovirus exposure and HLA in healthy donors. Study-wide background: In an early release, HLA-typed donors contributed tens of millions of unique TCR sequences.

Study-wide points: One variant, a missense change in DCLRE1C, was linked in a later analysis to TCR beta V- and J-gene trimming.

The receptor's source is a girl between 5 and 17 years old in good health and CMV-seropositive. The chain combines TRBV19 with TRBJ2-7; weak D call: TRBD1 (6 bases). Specimen: PBMCs. The CDR3: CASSRQIGQIYEQYF. CDR3 bases: TGTGCCAGTAGTAGACAGATAGGACAGATCTACGAGCAGTACTTC.